This T cell receptor (beta chain) was sequenced in a study of shared clonotypes between healthy human individuals. Study results and caveats: Clonotype sharing levels among donors were expected to vary with sequencing depth.

Germline values: CDR1 SGDLS, CDR2 YYNGEE. Unmatched junction bases numbered 15, after V lost 3 bases and J lost 4 bases. This CDR3 has 18 amino acids. At a deep level, the assay was run. The replicate PCRs on unsorted PBMC were given about 320 ng DNA, which is some 28,000 T cell genomes. Clones were sequenced by immunoSEQ multiplex PCR, and TCRdb holds only the in-frame ones, with some missing. Here the sample spans more than 450,000 clones, around 79% being singletons. As for this clone: What it binds is not known.

Sequencing used PBMCs. V gene TRBV9 combines with J gene TRBJ2-2; 7 nucleotides match TRBD2. The clonotype was recovered from a woman in her thirties or forties in good health. Some clones in this sample may be carry-over from other donors' samples. The CDR3 here is CASSGLREVLSGTGELFF. As DNA, the CDR3 is TGTGCCAGCAGCGGGCTCCGGGAGGTACTTTCGGGCACCGGGGAGCTGTTTTTT.